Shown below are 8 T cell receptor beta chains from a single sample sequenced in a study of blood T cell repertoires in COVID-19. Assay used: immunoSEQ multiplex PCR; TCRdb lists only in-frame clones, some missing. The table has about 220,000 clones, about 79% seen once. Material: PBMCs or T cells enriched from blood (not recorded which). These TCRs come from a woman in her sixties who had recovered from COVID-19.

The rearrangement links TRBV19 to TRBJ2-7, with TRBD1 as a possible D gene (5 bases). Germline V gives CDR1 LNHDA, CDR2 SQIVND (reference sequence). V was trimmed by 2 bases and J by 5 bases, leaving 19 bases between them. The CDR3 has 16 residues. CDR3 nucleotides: TGTGCCAGTAGTATATCAAGTGGCAGGGCAAGCGACGAGCAGTACTTC. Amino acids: CASSISSGRASDEQYF.

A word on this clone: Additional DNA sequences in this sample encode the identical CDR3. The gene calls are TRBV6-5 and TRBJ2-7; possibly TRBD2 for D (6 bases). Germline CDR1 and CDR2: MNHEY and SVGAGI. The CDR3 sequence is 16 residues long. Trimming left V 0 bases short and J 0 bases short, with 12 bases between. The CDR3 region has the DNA TGTGCCAGCAGTTACTCGACCGGGGAGGACTCCTACGAGCAGTACTTC. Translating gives CASSYSTGEDSYEQYF.

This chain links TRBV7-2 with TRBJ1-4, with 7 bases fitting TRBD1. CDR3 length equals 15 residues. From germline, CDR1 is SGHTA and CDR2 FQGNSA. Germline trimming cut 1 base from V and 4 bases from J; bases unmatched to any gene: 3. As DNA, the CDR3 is TGTGCCAGCAGCTTAGAACGACAGGGTAATGAAAAACTGTTTTTT. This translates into CASSLERQGNEKLFF.

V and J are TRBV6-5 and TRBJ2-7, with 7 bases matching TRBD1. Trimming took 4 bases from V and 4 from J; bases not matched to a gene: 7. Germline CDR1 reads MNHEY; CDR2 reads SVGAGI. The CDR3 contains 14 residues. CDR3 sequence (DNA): TGTGCCAGCAGTTTACGACAGGGCGGGTACGAGCAGTACTTC. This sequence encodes CASSLRQGGYEQYF.

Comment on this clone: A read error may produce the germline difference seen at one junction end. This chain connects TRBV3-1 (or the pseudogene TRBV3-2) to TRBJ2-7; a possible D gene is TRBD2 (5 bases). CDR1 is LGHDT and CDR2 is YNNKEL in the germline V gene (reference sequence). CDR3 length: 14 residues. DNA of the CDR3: TGTGCCAGCACCCAATATCTCGAGGGAACCGAGCAGTACTTC. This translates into CASTQYLEGTEQYF.

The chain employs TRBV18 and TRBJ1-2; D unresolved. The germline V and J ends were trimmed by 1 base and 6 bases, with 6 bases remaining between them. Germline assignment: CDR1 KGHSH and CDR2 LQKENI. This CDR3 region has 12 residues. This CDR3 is CASSPLRDGYTF. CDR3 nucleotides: TGTGCCAGCTCACCACTGCGCGATGGCTACACCTTC.

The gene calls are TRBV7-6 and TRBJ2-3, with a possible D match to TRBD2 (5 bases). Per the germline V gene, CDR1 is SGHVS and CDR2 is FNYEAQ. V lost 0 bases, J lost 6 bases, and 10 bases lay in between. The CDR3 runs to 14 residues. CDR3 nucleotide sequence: TGTGCCAGCAGCTTAGCCGGGAATTTGGATACGCAGTATTTT. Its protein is CASSLAGNLDTQYF.

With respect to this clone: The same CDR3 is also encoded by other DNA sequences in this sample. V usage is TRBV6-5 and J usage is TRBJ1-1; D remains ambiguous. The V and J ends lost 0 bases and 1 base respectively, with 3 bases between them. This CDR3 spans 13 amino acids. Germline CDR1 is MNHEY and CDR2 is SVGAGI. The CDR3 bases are TGTGCCAGCAGTTACTCGCGGAACACTGAAGCTTTCTTT. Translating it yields CASSYSRNTEAFF.